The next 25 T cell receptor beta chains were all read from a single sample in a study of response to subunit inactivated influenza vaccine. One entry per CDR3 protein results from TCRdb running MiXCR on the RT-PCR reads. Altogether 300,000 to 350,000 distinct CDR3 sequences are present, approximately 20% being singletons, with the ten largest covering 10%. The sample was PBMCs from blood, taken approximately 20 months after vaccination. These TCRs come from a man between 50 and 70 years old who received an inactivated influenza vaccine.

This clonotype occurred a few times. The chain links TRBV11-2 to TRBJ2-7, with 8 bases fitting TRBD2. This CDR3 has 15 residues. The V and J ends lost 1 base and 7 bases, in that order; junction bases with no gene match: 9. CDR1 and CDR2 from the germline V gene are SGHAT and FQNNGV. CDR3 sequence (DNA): TGTGCCAGCAGCTTAGGACGGGCAGCGGGGGTTGAGCAGTACTTC. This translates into CASSLGRAAGVEQYF.

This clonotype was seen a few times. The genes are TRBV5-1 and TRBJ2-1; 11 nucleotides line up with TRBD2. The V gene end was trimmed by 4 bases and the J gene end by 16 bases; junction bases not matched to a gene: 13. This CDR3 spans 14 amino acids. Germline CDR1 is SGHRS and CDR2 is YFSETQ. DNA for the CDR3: TGCGCCAGCAGCCCCGGAGCGCTAGCGGGAGGTGTTTTCTTC. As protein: CASSPGALAGGVFF.

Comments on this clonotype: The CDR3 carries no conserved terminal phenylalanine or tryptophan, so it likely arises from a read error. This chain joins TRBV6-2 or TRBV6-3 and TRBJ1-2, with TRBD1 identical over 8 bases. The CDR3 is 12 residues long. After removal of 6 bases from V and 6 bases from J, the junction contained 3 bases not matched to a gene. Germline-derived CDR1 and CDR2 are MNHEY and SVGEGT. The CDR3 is CASRQGANGYTY. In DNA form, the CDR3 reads TGTGCCAGCAGGCAGGGGGCGAATGGCTACACCTAC.

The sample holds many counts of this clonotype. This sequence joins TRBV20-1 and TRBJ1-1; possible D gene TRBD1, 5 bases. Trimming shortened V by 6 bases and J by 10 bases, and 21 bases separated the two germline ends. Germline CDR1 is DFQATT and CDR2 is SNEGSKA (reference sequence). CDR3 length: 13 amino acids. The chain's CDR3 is CSASQGVGRGAFF. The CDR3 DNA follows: TGCAGTGCGAGCCAGGGTGTGGGTCGGGGAGCTTTCTTT.

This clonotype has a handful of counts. Here the CDR3 reads CASSLGGLAEQETQYF. In nucleotides, the CDR3 is TGTGCCAGCAGCTTAGGTGGACTAGCGGAACAAGAGACCCAGTACTTC. The chain carries TRBV7-9 and TRBJ2-5; 10 bases align to TRBD2. Germline assignment: CDR1 SEHNR and CDR2 FQNEAQ (reference sequence). The CDR3 sequence is 16 residues long. Germline trimming cut 1 base from V and 2 bases from J; bases unmatched to any gene: 4.

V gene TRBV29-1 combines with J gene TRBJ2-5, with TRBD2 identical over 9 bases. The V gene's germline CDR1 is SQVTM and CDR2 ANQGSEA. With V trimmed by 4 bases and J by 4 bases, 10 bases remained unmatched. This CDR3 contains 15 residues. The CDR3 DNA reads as TGCAGCGTTGTTCCCTGGCGGGAGGGCCGAGAGACCCAGTACTTC. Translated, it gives CSVVPWREGRETQYF. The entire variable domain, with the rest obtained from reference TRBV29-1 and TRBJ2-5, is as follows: SAVISQKPSRDICQRGTSLTIQCQVDSQVTMMFWYRQQPGQSLTLIATANQGSEATYESGFVIDKFPISRPNLTFSTLTVSNMSPEDSSIYLCSVVPWREGRETQYFGPGTRLLVL.

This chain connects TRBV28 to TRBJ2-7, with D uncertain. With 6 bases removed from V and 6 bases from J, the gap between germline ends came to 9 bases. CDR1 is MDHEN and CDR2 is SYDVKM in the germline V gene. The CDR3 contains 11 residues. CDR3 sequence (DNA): TGTGCCAGCAGGAGCTTAACCGAGCAGTACTTC. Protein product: CASRSLTEQYF.

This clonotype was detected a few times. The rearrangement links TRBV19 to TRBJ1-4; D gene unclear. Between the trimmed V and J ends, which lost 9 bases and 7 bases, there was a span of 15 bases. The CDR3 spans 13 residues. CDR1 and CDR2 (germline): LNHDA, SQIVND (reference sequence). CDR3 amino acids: CASQPGLGEKLFF. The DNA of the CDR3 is TGTGCCAGCCAACCCGGCCTCGGTGAAAAACTGTTTTTT.

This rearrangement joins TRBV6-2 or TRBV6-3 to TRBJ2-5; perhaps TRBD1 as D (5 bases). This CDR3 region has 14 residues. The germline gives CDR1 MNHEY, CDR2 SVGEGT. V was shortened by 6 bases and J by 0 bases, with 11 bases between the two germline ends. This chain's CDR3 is CASSQYRNQETQYF. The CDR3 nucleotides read TGTGCCAGCAGCCAATACAGGAACCAAGAGACCCAGTACTTC.

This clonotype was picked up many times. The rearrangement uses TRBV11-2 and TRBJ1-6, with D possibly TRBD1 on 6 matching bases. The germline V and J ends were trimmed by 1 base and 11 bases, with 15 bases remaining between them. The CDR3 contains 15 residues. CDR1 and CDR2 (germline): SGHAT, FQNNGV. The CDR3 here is CASSLGYGGKTPLHF. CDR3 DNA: TGTGCCAGCAGCTTAGGGTACGGGGGCAAGACACCCCTCCACTTT.

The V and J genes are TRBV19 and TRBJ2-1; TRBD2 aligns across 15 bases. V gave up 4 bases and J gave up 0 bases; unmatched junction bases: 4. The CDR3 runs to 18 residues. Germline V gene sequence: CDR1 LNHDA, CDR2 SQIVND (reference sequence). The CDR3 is CASSTGLAGGVSYNEQFF. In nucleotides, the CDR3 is TGTGCCAGTAGTACTGGACTAGCGGGAGGGGTCTCCTACAATGAGCAGTTCTTC.

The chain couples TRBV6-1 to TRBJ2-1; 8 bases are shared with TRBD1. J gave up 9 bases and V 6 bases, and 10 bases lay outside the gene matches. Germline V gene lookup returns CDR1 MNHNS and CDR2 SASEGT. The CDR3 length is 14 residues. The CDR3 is CASSLGTGFTEQFF. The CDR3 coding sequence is TGTGCCAGCAGCCTCGGGACAGGTTTTACTGAGCAGTTCTTC.

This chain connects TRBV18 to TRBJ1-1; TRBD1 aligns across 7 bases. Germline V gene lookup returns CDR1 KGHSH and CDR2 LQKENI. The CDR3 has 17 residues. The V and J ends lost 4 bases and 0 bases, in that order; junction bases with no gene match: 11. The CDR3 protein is CASSRQPGQRMNTEAFF. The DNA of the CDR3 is TGTGCCAGCTCACGCCAACCGGGACAGCGCATGAACACTGAAGCTTTCTTT.

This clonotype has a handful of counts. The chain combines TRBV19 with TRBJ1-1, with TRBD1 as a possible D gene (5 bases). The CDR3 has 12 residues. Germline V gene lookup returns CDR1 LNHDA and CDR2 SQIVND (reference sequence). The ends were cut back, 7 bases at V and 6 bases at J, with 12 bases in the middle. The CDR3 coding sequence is TGTGCCAGTATCGACGTAGGGGCTGAAGCTTTCTTT. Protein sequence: CASIDVGAEAFF.

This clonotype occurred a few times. DNA for the CDR3: TGCAGCGTAGTAGACCTGAACACTGAAGCTTTCTTT. Amino acids: CSVVDLNTEAFF. The rearrangement joins TRBV29-1 to TRBJ1-1; D not certain. V gave up 6 bases and J gave up 0 bases, with 8 bases separating them. Per germline, CDR1 SQVTM and CDR2 ANQGSEA. This CDR3 is 12 amino acids long. Full variable domain (outside the CDR3, taken from reference TRBV29-1 and TRBJ1-1): SAVISQKPSRDICQRGTSLTIQCQVDSQVTMMFWYRQQPGQSLTLIATANQGSEATYESGFVIDKFPISRPNLTFSTLTVSNMSPEDSSIYLCSVVDLNTEAFFGQGTRLTVV.

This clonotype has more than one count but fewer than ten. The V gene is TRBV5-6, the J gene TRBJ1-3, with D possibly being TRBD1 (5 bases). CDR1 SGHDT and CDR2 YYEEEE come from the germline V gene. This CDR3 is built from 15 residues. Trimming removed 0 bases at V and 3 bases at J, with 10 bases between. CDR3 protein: CASSLGGDFGNTIYF. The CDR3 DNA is TGTGCCAGCAGCTTGGGAGGGGATTTTGGAAACACCATATATTTT.

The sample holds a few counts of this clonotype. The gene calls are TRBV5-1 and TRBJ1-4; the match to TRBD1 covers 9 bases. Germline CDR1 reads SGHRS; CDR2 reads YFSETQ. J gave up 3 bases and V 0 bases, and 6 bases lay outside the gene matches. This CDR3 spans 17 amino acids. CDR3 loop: CASSLGPGQGSNEKLFF. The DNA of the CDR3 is TGCGCCAGCAGCTTGGGACCGGGACAGGGATCTAATGAAAAACTGTTTTTT.

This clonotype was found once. The CDR3 DNA reads TGTGCCAGCAGTTACGACCTGACAGGGTTCAATGAGCAGTTCTTC. Encoded protein: CASSYDLTGFNEQFF. The chain couples TRBV7-9 to TRBJ2-1; 7 nucleotides align to TRBD1. Unmatched junction bases numbered 11, after V lost 6 bases and J lost 6 bases. The CDR3 covers 15 residues. Germline CDR1 SEHNR, CDR2 FQNEAQ (reference sequence).

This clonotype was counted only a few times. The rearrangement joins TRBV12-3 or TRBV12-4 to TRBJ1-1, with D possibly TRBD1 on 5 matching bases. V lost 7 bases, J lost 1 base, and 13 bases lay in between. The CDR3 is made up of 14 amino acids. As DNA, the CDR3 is TGTGCCAGCATTCCGGGGGGGGAGAACACTGAAGCTTTCTTT. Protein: CASIPGGENTEAFF.

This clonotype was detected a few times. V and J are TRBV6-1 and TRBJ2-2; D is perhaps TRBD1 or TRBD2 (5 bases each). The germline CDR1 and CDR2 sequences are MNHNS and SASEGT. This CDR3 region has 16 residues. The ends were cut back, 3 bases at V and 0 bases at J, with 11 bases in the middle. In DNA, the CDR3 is TGTGCCAGCAGTGATCGGGGCCCCGCGAACACCGGGGAGCTGTTTTTT. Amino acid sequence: CASSDRGPANTGELFF.

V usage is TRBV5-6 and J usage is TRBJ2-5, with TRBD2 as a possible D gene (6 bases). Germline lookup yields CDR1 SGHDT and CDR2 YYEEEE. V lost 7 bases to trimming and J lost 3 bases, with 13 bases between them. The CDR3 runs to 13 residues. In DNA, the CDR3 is TGTGCCAGCGCTAGGGACTCTGAAGAGACCCAGTACTTC. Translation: CASARDSEETQYF.

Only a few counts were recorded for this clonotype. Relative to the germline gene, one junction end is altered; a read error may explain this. The CDR3 loop is CAISEFKPGQALYGYTF. CDR3 nucleotides: TGTGCCATCAGCGAGTTTAAACCGGGACAGGCGCTCTATGGCTACACCTTC. This chain joins TRBV10-3 and TRBJ1-2; 8 bases line up with TRBD1. This CDR3 has 17 amino acids. Germline V gene sequence: CDR1 ENHRY, CDR2 SYGVKD.

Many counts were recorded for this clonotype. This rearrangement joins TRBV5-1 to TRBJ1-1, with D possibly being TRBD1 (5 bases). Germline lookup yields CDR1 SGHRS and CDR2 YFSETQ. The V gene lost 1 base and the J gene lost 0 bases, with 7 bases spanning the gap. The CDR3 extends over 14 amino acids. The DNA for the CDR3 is TGCGCCAGCAGCTTGACAGGAATGAACACTGAAGCTTTCTTT. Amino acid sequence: CASSLTGMNTEAFF.

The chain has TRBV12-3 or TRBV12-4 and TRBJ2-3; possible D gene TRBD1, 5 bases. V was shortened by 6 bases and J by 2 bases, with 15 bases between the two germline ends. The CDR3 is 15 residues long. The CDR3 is CASSRRWGHTDTQYF. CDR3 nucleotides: TGTGCCAGCAGCCGCCGGTGGGGCCACACAGATACGCAGTATTTT.

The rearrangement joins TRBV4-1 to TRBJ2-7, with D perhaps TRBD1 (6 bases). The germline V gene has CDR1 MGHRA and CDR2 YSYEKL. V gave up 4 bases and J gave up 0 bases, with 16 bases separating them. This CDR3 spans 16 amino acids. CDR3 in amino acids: CASSPHRVLSSYEQYF. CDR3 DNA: TGCGCCAGCAGCCCCCACAGGGTTCTAAGCTCCTACGAGCAGTACTTC.